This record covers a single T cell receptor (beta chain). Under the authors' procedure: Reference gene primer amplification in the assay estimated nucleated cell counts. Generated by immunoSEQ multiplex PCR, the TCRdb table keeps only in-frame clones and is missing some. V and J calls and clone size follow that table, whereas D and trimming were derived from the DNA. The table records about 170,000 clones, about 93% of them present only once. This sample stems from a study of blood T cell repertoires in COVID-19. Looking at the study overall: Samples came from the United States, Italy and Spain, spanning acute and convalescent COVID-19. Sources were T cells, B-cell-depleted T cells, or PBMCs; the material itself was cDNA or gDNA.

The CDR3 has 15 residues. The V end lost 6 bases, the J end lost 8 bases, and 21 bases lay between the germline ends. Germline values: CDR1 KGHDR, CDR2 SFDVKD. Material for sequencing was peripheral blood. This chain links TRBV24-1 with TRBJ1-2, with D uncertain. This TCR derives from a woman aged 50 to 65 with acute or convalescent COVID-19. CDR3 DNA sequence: TGTGCCACCAGTCCCGCCCGGCCTCTCTCCGGGGGCTACACCTTC. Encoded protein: CATSPARPLSGGYTF.